This T cell receptor (beta chain) was sequenced during a study of technical replicates of blood from a handful of donors. Generated by immunoSEQ multiplex PCR, the TCRdb table keeps only in-frame clones and is missing some. The sample includes 60,000 to 90,000 clones, 97% of them seen just once. The sequence was obtained from a human donor in good health. Sequenced material: T cells isolated from PBMCs.

CDR3 amino acids: CASSLEAGVVSETQYF. CDR3 nucleotides: TGTGCCAGCAGCTTAGAGGCGGGAGTCGTTAGCGAGACCCAGTACTTC. This chain links TRBV7-2 with TRBJ2-5; 7 bases are shared with TRBD2. V lost 1 base, J lost 5 bases, and 10 bases stayed unmatched. From germline, CDR1 is SGHTA and CDR2 FQGNSA. CDR3 length: 16 residues.